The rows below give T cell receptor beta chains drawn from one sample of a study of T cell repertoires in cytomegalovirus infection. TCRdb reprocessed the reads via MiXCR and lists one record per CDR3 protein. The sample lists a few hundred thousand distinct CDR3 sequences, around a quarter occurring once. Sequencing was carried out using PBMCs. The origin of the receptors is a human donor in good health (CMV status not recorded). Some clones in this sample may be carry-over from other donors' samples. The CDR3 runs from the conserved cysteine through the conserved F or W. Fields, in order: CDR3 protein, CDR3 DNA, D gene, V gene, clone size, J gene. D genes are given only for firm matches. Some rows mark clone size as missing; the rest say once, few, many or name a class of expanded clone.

CASSAGGTGNGYTF | TGTGCCAGTAGTGCTGGGGGTACGGGAAATGGCTACACCTTC | NA | TRBV19 | few | TRBJ1-2
CASSLALADSGNTIYF | TGTGCCAGCAGCTTAGCGCTGGCTGACTCTGGAAACACCATATATTTT | NA | TRBV7-8 | many | TRBJ1-3
CASSLTGASYEQYF | TGTGCCAGCAGCTTAACAGGGGCCTCGTACGAGCAGTACTTC | TRBD1 | TRBV9 | once | TRBJ2-7
CASSLEGDRRDNEQFF | TGTGCCAGCAGCTTAGAAGGCGACAGGCGAGACAATGAGCAGTTCTTC | NA | TRBV7-8 | many | TRBJ2-1
CASGRQGAKDTQYF | TGTGCCAGCGGAAGACAGGGGGCGAAAGATACGCAGTATTTT | TRBD1 | TRBV18 | NA | TRBJ2-3
CASTPLGNEQFF | TGTGCCAGCACCCCCCTGGGCAATGAGCAGTTCTTC | NA | TRBV12-3/TRBV12-4 | few | TRBJ2-1
CASSPVTGAGYTF | TGTGCCAGCAGCCCCGTAACAGGGGCGGGCTACACCTTC | TRBD1 | TRBV7-2 | many | TRBJ1-2
CAPPNLGQLNTEAFF | TGTGCCCCACCTAACCTTGGACAGTTGAACACTGAAGCTTTCTTT | NA | TRBV7-2 | many | TRBJ1-1
CASSLTSGRAGNEQFF | TGTGCCAGCAGCTTGACGAGCGGGAGGGCCGGGAATGAGCAGTTCTTC | TRBD2 | TRBV7-2 | many | TRBJ2-1
CASSGWTSGRANEQFF | TGTGCCAGCTCCGGATGGACTAGCGGGAGGGCAAATGAGCAGTTCTTC | TRBD2 | TRBV28 | few | TRBJ2-1
CASSTSSGRPGAYNEQFF | TGTGCCAGCAGTACCTCTAGCGGGAGGCCCGGGGCCTACAATGAGCAGTTCTTC | TRBD2 | TRBV6-2/TRBV6-3 | NA | TRBJ2-1
CASSLTAGKDYGYTF | TGTGCCAGCAGCTTAACCGCAGGGAAGGACTATGGCTACACCTTC | NA | TRBV11-1 | NA | TRBJ1-2
CASSLSSGFYEQYF | TGTGCCAGCAGCTTATCTAGCGGGTTCTACGAGCAGTACTTC | TRBD2 | TRBV7-2 | many | TRBJ2-7
CASSLSAKNIQYF | TGTGCCAGCAGCTTGTCAGCCAAAAACATTCAGTACTTC | NA | TRBV5-8 | NA | TRBJ2-4
CASSYTPDRDPKAFF | TGTGCCAGCAGTTACACCCCCGACAGGGATCCTAAAGCTTTCTTT | TRBD1 | TRBV6-2/TRBV6-3 | NA | TRBJ1-1
CASSATGTGYGYTF | TGTGCCAGCAGCGCTACCGGGACAGGCTATGGCTACACCTTC | TRBD1 | TRBV7-2 | many | TRBJ1-2
CASSPGQGNPGTHGYTF | TGTGCCAGCAGCCCGGGACAGGGAAATCCGGGGACCCATGGCTACACCTTC | TRBD1 | TRBV11-2 | NA | TRBJ1-2
CASSRTLGGTYTGEPFF | TGTGCCAGCAGTCGTACCCTAGGGGGCACGTACACCGGGGAGCCGTTTTTT | TRBD1 | TRBV12-3/TRBV12-4 | NA | TRBJ2-2
CASSTPQTSADETQYF | TGTGCCAGCAGTACACCACAGACTAGCGCAGACGAGACCCAGTACTTC | TRBD2 | TRBV6-5 | many | TRBJ2-5
CASGADRGTEAFF | TGTGCTAGTGGTGCGGACAGGGGGACTGAAGCTTTCTTT | TRBD1 | TRBV12-5 | NA | TRBJ1-1
CASSFVTSGRQDEQFF | TGTGCCAGCAGTTTCGTGACTAGCGGGAGGCAGGACGAGCAGTTCTTC | TRBD2 | TRBV28 | few | TRBJ2-1
CASSTRGAGEFF | TGTGCCAGCAGTACCCGCGGCGCGGGAGAGTTCTTC | TRBD2 | TRBV12-3/TRBV12-4 | few | TRBJ2-1
CASRHRDRDQPQHF | TGTGCCAGCAGACACCGGGACAGAGATCAGCCCCAGCATTTT | TRBD1 | TRBV6-5 | few | TRBJ1-5
CASGLAQGETEAFF | TGTGCTAGTGGTTTGGCCCAGGGAGAGACTGAAGCTTTCTTT | NA | TRBV12-5 | few | TRBJ1-1
CASSFSSGRAYQETQYF | TGTGCCAGCAGCTTTTCTAGCGGGAGGGCGTACCAAGAGACCCAGTACTTC | TRBD2 | TRBV7-8 | many | TRBJ2-5
CASSSYSPGTEAFF | TGTGCCAGCAGTTCCTATTCACCGGGCACTGAAGCTTTCTTT | NA | TRBV12-3/TRBV12-4 | NA | TRBJ1-1